The clone carrying this T cell receptor beta chain showed up many times. The sample originates from a study of T cells in Graves' hyperthyroidism and ophthalmopathy. Regions amplified from RNA transcripts were the TCR beta CDR3 regions. A first-round RT-PCR of the TCR CDR3 used the HTBI primer set. TCRdb re-derived calls from the multiplex PCR reads in MiXCR, one entry per CDR3 protein. Seen here are around 250,000 distinct CDR3 sequences, approximately 25% observed once, and the top ten hold 35% to 40%. This CDR3 has 10 amino acids. Trimming pared 8 bases from V and 2 bases from J, leaving 3 bases between. CDR1 and CDR2 (germline): MDHEN, SYDVKM.

The sequenced material came from blood. The clonotype comes from a middle-aged woman with Graves' ophthalmopathy. V gene TRBV28 combines with J gene TRBJ1-2; D gene ambiguous. CDR3 loop: CASGNYGYTF. As DNA, the CDR3 is TGTGCCAGCGGGAACTATGGCTACACCTTC.